A selection of T cell receptor beta chains follows, all from one sample in a study of cytomegalovirus exposure and HLA in healthy donors. TCRdb's copy holds only in-frame clones and misses some; the assay was immunoSEQ multiplex PCR. The table shows approximately 100,000 clones, with 79% occurring only once. The sequenced material came from PBMCs. The receptor source for this set is a woman between 35 and 50 years old in good health and CMV-seronegative. CDR3s include the opening cysteine and the closing phenylalanine or tryptophan. Only some rows state a clone size, as once, few, many or a class for expanded clones.

size	V	J	CDR3
NA	TRBV30	TRBJ2-3	CAWSPLPAGGWVNTQYF
NA	TRBV4-1	TRBJ2-1	CASSQGASQFF
NA	TRBV7-9	TRBJ2-5	CASSPRVISQETQYF
NA	TRBV7-8	TRBJ2-7	CASSLRFTGMSYEQYF
NA	TRBV19	TRBJ1-4	CASREGGNNEKLFF
once	TRBV7-6	TRBJ2-3	CASSPTSTDTQYF
NA	TRBV5-1	TRBJ2-7	CASSLGASGRDEQYF
NA	TRBV15	TRBJ2-3	CATTNGLAGATDTQYF
NA	TRBV5-1	TRBJ2-7	CASSLAGLEGEQYF
NA	TRBV6-1	TRBJ1-6	CASSEGVWGQGRRGSPLHF
NA	TRBV5-1	TRBJ1-6	CASSLDRDSPLHF
NA	TRBV7-6	TRBJ1-4	CASSLVKGRPSTNEKLFF
NA	TRBV6-1	TRBJ2-1	CASSDRGREGDVDEQFF
NA	TRBV27	TRBJ2-1	CASSFRTGDFYNEQFF
NA	TRBV11-2	TRBJ1-1	CASSLGQGAAAFF
few	TRBV30	TRBJ1-3	CAWSEAGRGSGNTIYF
NA	TRBV9	TRBJ2-3	CASSIRVDTQYF
NA	TRBV28	TRBJ1-3	CASSFVSPGGSGNTIYF
NA	TRBV4-3	TRBJ1-4	CASSQDPGGSENEKLFF
NA	TRBV10-3	TRBJ2-7	CAISESLAGLRNEQYF
NA	TRBV2	TRBJ1-1	CASSVSSGQGEAFF
once	TRBV19	TRBJ1-4	CASGLGQSINEKLFF
NA	TRBV27	TRBJ2-7	CASSSGTGGYEQYF
NA	TRBV5-6	TRBJ2-1	CASSYRDRDYNEQFF
NA	TRBV19	TRBJ2-5	CASRQTGLETQYF
NA	TRBV2	TRBJ1-1	CASRGREGQEAFF
NA	TRBV10-3	TRBJ2-7	CAIRGRQAGYEQYF
NA	TRBV5-1	TRBJ1-2	CASSLAKFANGYTF
NA	TRBV7-9	TRBJ2-1	CAPTKNPGQSFF
NA	TRBV27	TRBJ1-2	CASSDRAFYGYTF
NA	TRBV2	TRBJ1-4	CASSLFKWQAGEKLFF
once	TRBV7-9	TRBJ1-2	CASSSINGIANYGYTF
NA	TRBV15	TRBJ2-1	CATSDTGLYNEQFF
NA	TRBV2	TRBJ2-7	CASRGAGGVYEQYF
NA	TRBV18	TRBJ1-1	CASSPGGGNTEAFF
NA	TRBV28	TRBJ2-2	CASSLPDRSPRELFF
NA	TRBV2	TRBJ2-7	CASTKDRVVTGEQYF
NA	TRBV7-9	TRBJ1-1	CASSFRSMNTEAFF
NA	TRBV27	TRBJ1-5	CASSFREDSNQPQHF
NA	TRBV28	TRBJ2-5	CASSPRDYETQYF
few	TRBV7-2	TRBJ2-7	CASSSRGTSGYEQYF
NA	TRBV28	TRBJ1-5	CASSSTGGYSNQPQHF
NA	TRBV10-3	TRBJ1-6	CAISLSPPGQANSPLHF
NA	TRBV29-1	TRBJ2-2	CSVARAGPDGAGELFF